This T cell receptor beta chain was identified during a study of shared clonotypes between healthy human individuals. Data came from immunoSEQ multiplex PCR; TCRdb stores just in-frame clones and leaves some out. Of some 500,000 clones in the sample, roughly three quarters were seen once. Losses at the gene ends were 5 bases for V and 2 bases for J; bases not matched to a gene: 5. This CDR3 is 14 amino acids long. CDR1 and CDR2 (germline): SNHLY, FYNNEI. The study enrolled healthy HIV-negative adults without recent acute infections or vaccinations as donors. Every contributor of samples was a Caucasian grown-up residing in Nashville, Tennessee.

The material sequenced was PBMCs. The chain uses TRBV2 and TRBJ2-7, with 8 nucleotides matching TRBD1. The TCR originated in a woman aged 40 to 50 in good health. Some clones in this sample may be carry-over from other donors' samples. The CDR3 sequence is CASSPGTGPYEQYF. The CDR3 region has the DNA TGTGCCAGCAGTCCCGGGACAGGCCCCTACGAGCAGTACTTC.